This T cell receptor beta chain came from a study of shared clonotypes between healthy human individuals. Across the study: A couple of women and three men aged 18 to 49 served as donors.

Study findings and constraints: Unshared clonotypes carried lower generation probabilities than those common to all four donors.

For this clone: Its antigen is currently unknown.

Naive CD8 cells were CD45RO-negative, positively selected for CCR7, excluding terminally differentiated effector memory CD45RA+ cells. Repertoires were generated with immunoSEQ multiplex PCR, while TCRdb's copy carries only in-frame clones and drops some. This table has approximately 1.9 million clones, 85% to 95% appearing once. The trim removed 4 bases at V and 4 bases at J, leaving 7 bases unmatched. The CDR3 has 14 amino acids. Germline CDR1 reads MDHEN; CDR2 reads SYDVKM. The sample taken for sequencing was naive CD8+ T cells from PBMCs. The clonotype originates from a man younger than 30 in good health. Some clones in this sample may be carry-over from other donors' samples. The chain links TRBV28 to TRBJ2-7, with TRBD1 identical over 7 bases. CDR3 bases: TGTGCCAGCAGTTCTACCAAGGACAGGTACGAGCAGTACTTC. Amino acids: CASSSTKDRYEQYF. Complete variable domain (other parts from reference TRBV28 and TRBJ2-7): DVKVTQSSRYLVKRTGEKVFLECVQDMDHENMFWYRQDPGLGLRLIYFSYDVKMKEKGDIPEGYSVSREKKERFSLILESASTNQTSMYLCASSSTKDRYEQYFGPGTRLTVT.